Given below is one T cell receptor (beta chain) in context. No cognate antigen has been identified for it. Base qualities are not at hand, and no much larger clone is one base apart. Libraries were prepared through the immunoSEQ multiplex PCR assay. For the multiplex PCR, a mixture combining 60 forward primers for TCR Vbeta segments and 13 reverse primers for TCR Jbeta segments was used. Amplification of the CDR3 region of rearranged TCR beta genes was performed with a multiplex PCR assay on genomic DNA. Amplified TCR beta libraries were sequenced as 87-base-pair reads on the Illumina HiSeq System. The authors processed their data as follows. In a later analysis, roughly 80 million unique TCR beta chains were counted across the approximately 670 repertoires, and around 10 million of these chains were shared by at least two donors. Raw reads were error-corrected and collapsed into unique sequences by a nearest-neighbor algorithm in which closely related sequences were merged to remove PCR and sequencing errors. Alignment of CDR3 sequences to IMGT reference sequences was used to assign V, D and J gene segments. For a sequence to be retained, at least a six-nucleotide match to both a V gene segment and a J gene segment was required. Rearrangements were called productive when the CDR3 lacked stop codons and stayed in frame with V and J; all others were non-productive. Following IMGT convention, CDR3 was defined as the stretch from the second conserved V-encoded cysteine to the conserved J-encoded phenylalanine. The earlier analysis of 587 of the donors excluded sequences that lacked an unambiguous match to a single V gene segment. In an earlier analysis of approximately 560 of the donors, a V segment was called functional when productive rearrangements were above 56.7%, and segregating when the standard deviation between donors exceeded 5%. To diagnose cytomegalovirus status from the catalog of TCR beta chain sequences, a statistical classification framework was built. A later analysis assigned V and J genes by comparing TCR nucleotide sequences with IMGT/GENE-DB human TR gene sequences. The TCRdist pipeline was used in a later analysis to assign CDR3 sequences and most-parsimonious VDJ recombination scenarios. In a later analysis, every TCR beta chain was defined by the combination of its CDR3 amino acid sequence and its V-gene family, and reads without a unique V-gene family were dropped. In a later analysis, 500 to 650 highly shared, low-generation-probability nucleotide sequences were removed to address suspected cross-contamination and a sequencing artifact. In a later analysis, a clonal expansion index was calculated for each public chain from normalized within-repertoire ranks of inferred template counts. In a later analysis, generation probabilities were computed using a VDJ recombination model fitted to out-of-frame rearrangements, and the results were checked against IGoR. A later analysis scored TCR-TCR, TCR-HLA and TCR-CMV co-occurrence with hypergeometric tests, applying a repertoire-size bias correction to TCR pairs. A later analysis estimated false discovery rates by permuting HLA or CMV assignments 20 times. In a later analysis, co-occurring TCRs were grouped using DBSCAN, and TCRdist sequence similarity was added for clustering within HLA-allele-positive subsets. Co-occurrence clustering excluded repertoires with fewer than 30,000 or more than 120,000 public chains, plus five with anomalous nucleotide sharing. Held by TCRdb, this immuneACCESS table contains in-frame sequences only and omits some clones. Under half of the omission traces to an unresolved V gene where checked; the cause of the rest is unknown. The V and J calls and clone size are taken from that table; D and trimming were inferred from the DNA. Present in this sample are 100,000 to 150,000 clones, 80% of which were seen just once. The ten top clones hold over 2.5% of the sample.

The sample is drawn from a study of cytomegalovirus exposure and HLA in healthy donors (dated by TCRdb to the late 2010s). For the study in its entirety: According to an earlier analysis of several hundred of the donors, about 179 million T cells yielded over 100 million unique TCR beta sequences and approximately 300 Gb of sequence data. Approximately 300 gigabases of sequencing data and around 80 million unique TCR sequences made up an early release that covered approximately 650 HLA-typed donors. Of the 398 genotyped donors, 65% to 90% were placed in the genetic ancestry cluster associated with self-reported Caucasian donors. The aim of the study was to test whether cataloging public T cell receptors could identify signatures of past pathogen exposure. Using immunosequencing, the study profiled T cell repertoires from 500 to 800 subjects and related those repertoires to cytomegalovirus serostatus. Along with the approximately 620-subject first cohort, a separate validation cohort of over a hundred different subjects was used. To predict cytomegalovirus infection status, the study combined high-throughput TCR immunosequencing, statistical association of individual TCRs with disease status, and machine learning. A later analysis re-analyzed previously published TCR beta repertoires from approximately 670 donors and added high-resolution HLA genotyping to study TCR occurrence patterns. The later analysis used no new phenotypic data to find candidate immune exposures, relying instead on TCR beta sequences and their occurrence across donors. An earlier analysis of 587 of the donors used high-throughput TCR beta sequencing to judge whether each TCR beta V gene segment behaved as functional or pseudogenic. Alongside the repertoire data, information on donor age, sex, ethnicity and CMV serostatus was compiled. A later genetic analysis used genome-wide SNP genotypes for about three fifths of the roughly 700 donors, treating that subset as a discovery cohort. All discovery cohort repertoires had been generated using a single sequencing platform. Class I and class II HLA loci were covered by the typing at four-digit resolution. The number of donors typed differed by locus, with about 629-640 for A, B, C, DRB1 and DQB1, more than 500 for DQA1, 606 for DPA1, and around 450 for DPB1. About five DR-DQ haplotypes were treated as single units for association and clustering because of strong linkage in the cohort. Across approximately 400 genotyped donors of the cohort, an average of about 250,000 unique TCR beta nucleotide sequences per donor were sequenced, and roughly a sixth of those sequences were non-productive.

V is reduced by 1 base and J by 4 bases, leaving a spacing of 11 bases between them. From cysteine to phenylalanine, the CDR3 is 15 amino acids long. Just the 45-base CDR3 DNA is kept, in frame starting at base 1. The germline V gene (reference sequence) yields LNHDA for CDR1 and SQIVND for CDR2. General findings and caveats noted by the study authors: A further reported finding was that TCR beta sequences accurately predicted the HLA-A and HLA-B alleles for most subjects in the first cohort. The study listed around 160 TCR beta chains as associated with cytomegalovirus. In a later analysis, HLA-associated TCR beta chains were found to be more clonally expanded and to have lower generation probabilities than equally common non-associated chains. In both the original and validation cohorts, the classifier was reported to diagnose cytomegalovirus status with high specificity and sensitivity. A later analysis found that TCR association rates varied across HLA loci, with DRB1 alleles showing the most associated TCRs and HLA-C alleles the fewest. Presence/absence analyses assumed roughly uniform sequencing depth across donors, an assumption that may not hold. The only immune exposure information available for the cohort was CMV serostatus. When HLA alleles, especially DR and DQ, strongly co-occurred, TCR associations were difficult to assign to individual alleles. It was suggested by the authors that the approach could potentially be generalized to other disease states and immunological phenotypes. Because HLA typing was missing for some donors at each locus, association tests included only the typed subset. In vitro tests confirmed that a few of the cytomegalovirus-associated TCR beta chains recognize cytomegalovirus antigens. In this cohort, only TCR beta chains were sequenced, and detectable features were limited by the absence of alpha or paired-chain data. Linkage disequilibrium might explain the correlated functional status among segregating V segments, but an unknown experimental factor could not be ruled out. A later analysis reported that several top co-occurrence clusters appeared linked to parvovirus B19, influenza, CMV and Epstein-Barr virus. Broadly in line with IMGT annotations, most TCR beta V segments showed up in productive rearrangements about 87% or about 30% of the time in an earlier analysis of around 600 of the donors. Because counts were too low, approximately 18 rarely observed V segments, including chromosome 9 orphons, were excluded from the earlier analysis of 587 of the donors. A later genetic analysis associated a missense DCLRE1C variant with V-gene and J-gene trimming of TCR beta chains, and an independent cohort replicated the association. Most TCR sequences were seen in very few donors, while some public TCRs were found in many individuals. A group of highly shared sequence variants was considered likely to be a technical artifact of the sequencing pipeline. A later analysis associated about 17,000 TCR beta sequences with specific HLA alleles at a false discovery rate of 0.05. Some IMGT-functional V segments, including TRBV6-2 and TRBV6-3, could not be told apart with the 87-base-pair reads, so those segments were excluded. A later genetic analysis reported fewer N-insertions in productive TCRs among donors in an Asian-associated ancestry cluster than the roughly 620-donor mean. A later analysis found that most CMV-associated TCR beta chains appeared HLA-restricted, with HLA associations seemingly driven largely by CMV exposure.

The cohort was made up of roughly 670 healthy bone marrow donors. At the time of sampling, all cohort members were nominally healthy, though unrecorded immune exposures were likely present. The donor was CMV seronegative and was included in the group of a few hundred seronegative cohort members. Each donor provided a peripheral blood sample, and peripheral blood mononuclear cells were used for TCR beta sequencing. Genomic DNA was extracted from the blood cell samples with the Qiagen DNeasy Blood Extraction Kit. This TCR was recovered from a male donor in good health and CMV-seronegative. The chain uses TRBV19 and TRBJ1-5, and perhaps TRBD1 as D gene, on 6 matching bases. Specimen: PBMCs. For the CDR3, the sequence is CASSIAAGTNQPQHF. Here is the DNA: TGTGCCAGTAGTATAGCGGCAGGGACAAATCAGCCCCAGCATTTT.